The rows below give T cell receptor beta chains drawn from one sample of a study of T cells in Graves' hyperthyroidism and ophthalmopathy. TCRdb processed the multiplex PCR reads anew with MiXCR; each CDR3 protein has one entry. The sample yields 610,000 or so distinct CDR3 sequences, about 45% seen once. The sequencing input was peripheral blood or thyroid tissue (not recorded which). These receptors all come from a woman between 18 and 29 years old with Graves' hyperthyroidism. Both conserved end residues are part of each CDR3. Fields, in order: CDR3 length, V gene, D gene, clone size, J gene, CDR3 DNA, CDR3 protein. D genes are given only for firm matches. Size is omitted from some rows. Given values are once, few, many or a class for expanded clones.

13	TRBV6-2/TRBV6-3	-	many	TRBJ1-5	TGTGCCAGCAGTGACTTGAGCAATCAGCCCCAGCATTTT	CASSDLSNQPQHF
14	TRBV27	-	many	TRBJ1-2	TGTGCCAGCAGCGAAGGGGGAATCCCTTATGGCTACACCTTC	CASSEGGIPYGYTF
14	TRBV12-3/TRBV12-4	TRBD2	many	TRBJ2-7	TGTGCCAGCAGTTTGACTAGCGGGAGAAGGGAGCAGTACTTC	CASSLTSGRREQYF
17	TRBV5-1	TRBD2	many	TRBJ2-5	TGCGCCAGCAGCTTGGCACGGACTAGCGGGAGCGTGGAGACCCAGTACTTC	CASSLARTSGSVETQYF
17	TRBV19	-	-	TRBJ2-2	TGTGCCAGTAGTATAACCTTCCTGCTAGAAGGGCCCGGGGAGCTGTTTTTT	CASSITFLLEGPGELFF
20	TRBV13	-	-	TRBJ2-5	TGTGCCAGCAGCTTAGGAGCGCCGCAGGGCGTTTCGGGAAACCAAGAGACCCAGTACTTC	CASSLGAPQGVSGNQETQYF
14	TRBV6-5	-	many	TRBJ2-5	TGTGCCTCCATGGAGGGCCATCGGGAAGAGACCCAGTACTTC	CASMEGHREETQYF
15	TRBV6-4	-	-	TRBJ2-3	TGTGCCAGCAGTGACCTAGCAGGGAGCACAGATACGCAGTATTTT	CASSDLAGSTDTQYF
16	TRBV12-3/TRBV12-4	TRBD2	many	TRBJ2-5	TGTGCCAGCAGTTTAAATGAACTAGCGGGAGTTGAGACCCAGTACTTC	CASSLNELAGVETQYF
17	TRBV5-5	TRBD1	many	TRBJ1-2	TGTGCCAGCAGCTTCACCGGGACAGGTATACTGAACTATGGCTACACCTTC	CASSFTGTGILNYGYTF
16	TRBV7-9	-	-	TRBJ1-4	TGTGCCAGCAGCCCGCGAACCGGGACGGGGGACGAAAAACTGTTTTTT	CASSPRTGTGDEKLFF
16	TRBV6-1	TRBD2	many	TRBJ2-7	TGTGCCAGCAGTGAGGGACTAGCGGGGGGCTCCTACGAGCAGTACTTC	CASSEGLAGGSYEQYF
15	TRBV24-1	TRBD2	-	TRBJ2-5	TGTGCCACCAGTGGTGGGACTAGCGGCCGAGGGACCCAATACTTC	CATSGGTSGRGTQYF
14	TRBV7-9	-	-	TRBJ2-5	TGTGCCAGCAGTAGGGACATTACGAAAGAGGCCCAGTACTTC	CASSRDITKEAQYF
13	TRBV6-4	-	-	TRBJ1-2	TGTGCCAGCAGCGATGAGGGCAGCTATGGCTACACCTTC	CASSDEGSYGYTF
15	TRBV7-9	TRBD2	-	TRBJ2-7	TGTGCCAGCAGCCCCACCTTAGCGGGACCCTACGAGCAGTACTTC	CASSPTLAGPYEQYF
15	TRBV25-1	TRBD2	many	TRBJ2-7	TGTGCCAGCAGTGAGATTAGCGGGGTCCACTACGAGCAGTACTTC	CASSEISGVHYEQYF
14	TRBV20-1	-	-	TRBJ2-5	TGCAGTGCTAGAGGAGCGGAGGTCCAAGAGACCCAGTACTTC	CSARGAEVQETQYF
13	TRBV15	-	few	TRBJ2-1	TGTGCCACCAGCAGAGATCCAAGTACTGAGCAGTTCTTC	CATSRDPSTEQFF
11	TRBV29-1	-	-	TRBJ1-1	TGCAGCAGTTACCGAGGGGCTGAAGCTTTCTTT	CSSYRGAEAFF
14	TRBV5-8	-	many	TRBJ1-5	TGTGCCAGCAGCTTTAAGCGGAGCAATCAGCCCCAGCATTTT	CASSFKRSNQPQHF
12	TRBV20-1	TRBD1	many	TRBJ1-2	TGCAGTCCAGAAGACAGGGATGATGGCTACACCTTC	CSPEDRDDGYTF
15	TRBV25-1	-	-	TRBJ2-7	TGTGCCAGCAGTGAATCGGGGACACCGTCCTACGAGCAGTACTTC	CASSESGTPSYEQYF
16	TRBV7-2	-	few	TRBJ1-5	TGTGCCAGCAGCCTCTGGGCACAGGTCAACCAAGAGACCCAGCATTTT	CASSLWAQVNQETQHF
13	TRBV29-1	TRBD1	few	TRBJ2-5	TGCAGCATCCTGACAGGGGACGCAGAGACCCAGTACTTC	CSILTGDAETQYF
15	TRBV7-8	-	few	TRBJ2-5	TGTGCCAGCAGTAGGGGACATTCGTACCAAGAGACCCAGTACTTC	CASSRGHSYQETQYF
12	TRBV29-1	-	many	TRBJ2-2	TGCAGCGTTGAAATGGGGTCCGGGGAGCTGTTTTTT	CSVEMGSGELFF
13	TRBV7-2	-	-	TRBJ1-5	TGTGCCAGCAGCTTAGGGTGGGGACAGCCCCAGCATTTT	CASSLGWGQPQHF
17	TRBV6-1	-	few	TRBJ2-6	TGTGCCAGCAGTTCCGGGACATTACTCTCTGGGGCCAACGTCCTGACTTTC	CASSSGTLLSGANVLTF
16	TRBV7-3	-	-	TRBJ2-2	TGTGCCAGCAGCTTATCAGGGGGGGGGAACACCGGGGAGCTGTTTTTT	CASSLSGGGNTGELFF
17	TRBV20-1	TRBD1	few	TRBJ1-2	TGCAGTGCTAGAGCAGGGGGAAACCGACTAAATAACTATGGCTACACCTTC	CSARAGGNRLNNYGYTF
15	TRBV7-8	TRBD2	-	TRBJ2-7	TGTGCCAGCAGCTACTACAGCGGGGATGGCTACGAGCAGTACTTC	CASSYYSGDGYEQYF
16	TRBV27	-	few	TRBJ1-2	TGTGCCAGCAGTATCAGGGTACCCCCCCAAAGCTATGGCTACACCTTC	CASSIRVPPQSYGYTF
17	TRBV19	TRBD1	many	TRBJ2-2	TGTGCCAGTAGTATAGTGGACAGGGGCCCGAACACCGGGGAGCTGTTTTTT	CASSIVDRGPNTGELFF
14	TRBV20-1	-	-	TRBJ2-2	TGCAGTGCTAGGTCCGGGCTTCACACCGGGGAGCTGTTTTTT	CSARSGLHTGELFF
11	TRBV30	-	-	TRBJ2-7	TGTGCCTGGGCTACTTCCTACGAGCAGTACTTC	CAWATSYEQYF
16	TRBV5-1	TRBD2	many	TRBJ2-7	TGCGCCAGCAGGGGACTAGCGGGAGGGAACACCTACGAGCAGTACTTC	CASRGLAGGNTYEQYF
17	TRBV2	TRBD2	many	TRBJ2-2	TGTGCCAGCTCCAGACTAGCGGGAGGTTCCGGCACCGGGGAGCTGTTTTTT	CASSRLAGGSGTGELFF
17	TRBV7-9	-	few	TRBJ1-3	TGTGCCAGCAGCTTACTACAGACCATCTTTACGGGAAACACCATATATTTT	CASSLLQTIFTGNTIYF
13	TRBV6-5	-	many	TRBJ1-2	TGTGCCAGCAGTTACGGGAGGGGGTATGGCTACACCTTC	CASSYGRGYGYTF
16	TRBV7-9	TRBD2	once	TRBJ2-7	TGTGCCAGCAGCACGCAAGCGGGAGGTTCCTACAATGAGCAGTACTTC	CASSTQAGGSYNEQYF
18	TRBV7-6	-	-	TRBJ1-2	TGTGCCAGCAGCAGGGGGGACGAGCAGTCTCATGTGAGGGATGGCTACACCTTC	CASSRGDEQSHVRDGYTF
14	TRBV7-6	-	many	TRBJ2-5	TGTGCCAGCAGCCCAATAGCGATGCAAGAGACCCAGTACTTC	CASSPIAMQETQYF
15	TRBV20-1	-	few	TRBJ1-6	TGCAGTGCTCCAGCGGTCAGCTCCTATAATTCACCCCTCCACTTT	CSAPAVSSYNSPLHF
16	TRBV5-6	-	-	TRBJ1-3	TGTGCCAGCAGCTTGGAAGGGAGCCGCTCTGGAAACACCATATATTTT	CASSLEGSRSGNTIYF
16	TRBV7-6	TRBD2	-	TRBJ2-1	TGTGTCAGCAGCTTAGCCGGGCTAGCGGGAGGGAATGAGCAGTTCTTC	CVSSLAGLAGGNEQFF
14	TRBV7-2	-	-	TRBJ2-7	TGTGCCAGCAGCCCCGACCCGTGGGGGGACGAGCAGTACTTC	CASSPDPWGDEQYF
14	TRBV2	TRBD1	many	TRBJ2-2	TGTGCCAGCGGGGACAGGAGGGACCCCGGGGAGCTGTTTTTT	CASGDRRDPGELFF
13	TRBV7-8	TRBD1	once	TRBJ2-2	TGTGCCAGCAGCGGCAGGGGGTACGGGGAGCTGTTTTTT	CASSGRGYGELFF
15	TRBV2	TRBD2	many	TRBJ2-7	TGTGCCAGCAGAGACGGGACTAGCGGCTTATACGAGCAGTACTTC	CASRDGTSGLYEQYF